These 16 T cell receptor beta chains came from one sample sequenced in a study of vaccination effects on CD4 cells after COVID-19. Clones were sequenced by immunoSEQ multiplex PCR, and TCRdb holds only the in-frame ones, with some missing. Of approximately 70,000 clones detected, approximately 75% appear once; the ten largest clones hold 2.5% to 3%. These TCRs are of unknown antigen specificity. ViraFEST expansion of antigen-specific CD4+ T cells with viral peptide pools preceded sequencing. Following 10 days of culture, CD4+ T cells were isolated. Having tested negative for nucleocapsid antibodies, the vaccine recipients showed no prior SARS-CoV-2 infection. The sequences come from CD4+ T cells from PBMCs cultured with HCoV-NL63 spike peptides, collected before COVID-19 vaccination. All receptors derive from a human donor who received a COVID-19 vaccine.

The chain couples TRBV3-1 (or the pseudogene TRBV3-2) to TRBJ2-2; a weak D match, TRBD2 (6 bases). The CDR3 loop spans 16 amino acids. The V and J ends lost 4 bases and 0 bases respectively, with 12 bases between them. The V gene's germline CDR1 is LGHDT and CDR2 YNNKEL (reference sequence). The CDR3 DNA reads as TGTGCCAGCAGCCTCGGGACGGGGGCGAACACCGGGGAGCTGTTTTTT. Its protein is CASSLGTGANTGELFF.

V usage is TRBV19 and J usage is TRBJ1-4; D is possibly TRBD1 (5 bases). V was pared by 5 bases and J by 0 bases, with 7 bases between. The CDR3 covers 14 residues. The V gene's germline CDR1 is LNHDA and CDR2 SQIVND (reference sequence). CDR3 residues: CASSGQSTNEKLFF. CDR3 DNA sequence: TGTGCCAGTAGTGGACAATCAACTAATGAAAAACTGTTTTTT.

The CDR3 region has the DNA TGTGCCAGCAGGAGCGCAGGTAGCTCCTACGAGCAGTACGTC. Encoded protein: CASRSAGSSYEQYV. The V and J genes are TRBV6-5 and TRBJ2-7; D is undetermined. V lost 6 bases, J lost 0 bases, and 12 bases lay in between. The CDR3 contains 14 residues. Germline CDR1 and CDR2: MNHEY and SVGAGI.

This sequence joins TRBV21-1 and TRBJ1-4. TRBV21-1 is a pseudogene locus. The CDR3 sequence is 14 residues long. CDR3 coding DNA: TGTGCCAGCAGCAAAAGCGGAGATAATGAAAAACTGTTTTTT. It yields the protein CASSKSGDNEKLFF.

The rearrangement uses TRBV19 and TRBJ1-6, with 10 bases aligning to TRBD1. The CDR3 consists of 16 residues. Germline trimming cut 6 bases from V and 10 bases from J; bases unmatched to any gene: 12. Germline loops: CDR1 LNHDA, CDR2 SQIVND (reference sequence). The CDR3 sequence: CASRSVRGQGRSPLHF. For the CDR3, the DNA is TGTGCCAGTAGGAGCGTCCGGGGACAGGGGCGATCACCCCTCCACTTT.

This rearrangement joins TRBV6-6 to TRBJ2-5; D possibly corresponds to TRBD1 (5 bases). V dropped 7 bases and J dropped 4 bases, with 16 bases sitting between them. This CDR3 is built from 14 residues. Germline CDR1 is MNHNY and CDR2 is SVGAGI (reference sequence). This chain's CDR3 is CASTSGKGRETQYF. CDR3 in DNA: TGTGCCAGCACCTCCGGAAAGGGGCGAGAGACCCAGTACTTC.

The chain carries TRBV18 and TRBJ2-7; D unclear. The V end lost 2 bases, the J end lost 0 bases, and 5 bases lay between the germline ends. Germline-derived CDR1 and CDR2 are KGHSH and LQKENI. The CDR3 is made up of 13 amino acids. In nucleotides, the CDR3 is TGTGCCAGCTCACCAGGGGACTCCTACGAGCAGTACGTC. It codes for CASSPGDSYEQYV.

The chain recombines TRBV12-3 or TRBV12-4 with TRBJ1-5, with D hard to call. Deletions cut 5 bases from V and 4 bases from J, with 6 bases between. The length of the CDR3 is 12 residues. This CDR3 reads CASSPYNQPQHF. DNA for the CDR3: TGTGCCAGCAGTCCATATAATCAGCCCCAGCATTTT.

This clone was seen a single time. The chain combines TRBV24-1 with TRBJ1-4; no reliable D call. The CDR3 covers 15 residues. Per germline, CDR1 KGHDR and CDR2 SFDVKD. Trimming cost V 4 bases and J 6 bases, with 14 bases left between them. The CDR3 coding sequence is TGTGCCACCAGTGACCCTGTTAGTCCCCATGAAAAACTGTTTTTT. Translation gives CATSDPVSPHEKLFF.

This chain links TRBV19 with TRBJ1-5, with a tentative D call TRBD1 (6 bases). V lost 7 bases to trimming and J lost 1 base, with 20 bases between them. Germline CDR1 reads LNHDA; CDR2 reads SQIVND (reference sequence). The CDR3 is 17 residues long. This CDR3 reads CASTISRGRRSNQPQHF. The DNA of the CDR3 is TGTGCCAGTACCATAAGCCGGGGGCGTCGGAGCAATCAGCCCCAGCATTTT.

The chain carries TRBV2 and TRBJ1-6; no reliable D call. Germline CDR1 is SNHLY and CDR2 is FYNNEI. V gave up 4 bases and J gave up 5 bases, with 9 bases separating them. The CDR3 loop spans 14 amino acids. CDR3 amino acids: CASSVAVNNSPLHF. The CDR3 DNA is TGTGCCAGCAGTGTTGCGGTTAATAATTCACCCCTCCACTTT.

This chain connects TRBV12-3 or TRBV12-4 to TRBJ1-2, with D unresolved. This CDR3 has 13 amino acids. V dropped 3 bases and J dropped 3 bases, with 8 bases sitting between them. This CDR3 reads CASSLQAYYGYTF. For the CDR3, the DNA is TGTGCCAGCAGTTTGCAGGCCTACTATGGCTACACCTTC.

The CDR3 nucleotides read TGTGCCAGTAGTATAGTCTCCGGAACCTATGGCTACACCTTC. Encoded protein: CASSIVSGTYGYTF. The V call is TRBV19, the J call TRBJ1-2; no clear D gene. Germline CDR1 and CDR2: LNHDA and SQIVND (reference sequence). Trimming took off 1 base at V and 4 bases at J, with 10 bases between the two ends. This CDR3 is 14 amino acids long.

The chain couples TRBV12-5 to TRBJ2-6, with D tentatively TRBD2 (6 bases). Per germline, CDR1 LGHNT and CDR2 FRNRAP. V lost 0 bases, J lost 2 bases, and 17 bases lay in between. CDR3 length: 19 amino acids. Written as DNA, the CDR3 is TGTGCTAGTGGTTTGGTACCCGACGGGAGTCTGCCTGGGGCCAACGTCCTGACTTTC. This translates into CASGLVPDGSLPGANVLTF.

The V and J genes are TRBV28 and TRBJ2-7; tentatively, D is TRBD1 (6 bases). Trimming cost V 8 bases and J 7 bases, with 18 bases left between them. The germline V gene encodes CDR1 MDHEN and CDR2 SYDVKM. The CDR3 spans 13 residues. CDR3 sequence reads: CASATQGMREQYV. CDR3 nucleotides: TGTGCCAGCGCTACTCAGGGGATGAGGGAGCAGTACGTC.

The rearrangement uses TRBV7-3 and TRBJ2-2; 7 bases are shared with TRBD1. This CDR3 is built from 13 residues. Germline assignment: CDR1 SGHTA and CDR2 FQGTGA. The junction had 3 bases not matched to a gene; V was cut back by 5 bases and J by 6 bases. CDR3 DNA sequence: TGTGCCAGCAGCCCACAGGGGCCCGGGGAGCTGTTTTTT. Residues: CASSPQGPGELFF.